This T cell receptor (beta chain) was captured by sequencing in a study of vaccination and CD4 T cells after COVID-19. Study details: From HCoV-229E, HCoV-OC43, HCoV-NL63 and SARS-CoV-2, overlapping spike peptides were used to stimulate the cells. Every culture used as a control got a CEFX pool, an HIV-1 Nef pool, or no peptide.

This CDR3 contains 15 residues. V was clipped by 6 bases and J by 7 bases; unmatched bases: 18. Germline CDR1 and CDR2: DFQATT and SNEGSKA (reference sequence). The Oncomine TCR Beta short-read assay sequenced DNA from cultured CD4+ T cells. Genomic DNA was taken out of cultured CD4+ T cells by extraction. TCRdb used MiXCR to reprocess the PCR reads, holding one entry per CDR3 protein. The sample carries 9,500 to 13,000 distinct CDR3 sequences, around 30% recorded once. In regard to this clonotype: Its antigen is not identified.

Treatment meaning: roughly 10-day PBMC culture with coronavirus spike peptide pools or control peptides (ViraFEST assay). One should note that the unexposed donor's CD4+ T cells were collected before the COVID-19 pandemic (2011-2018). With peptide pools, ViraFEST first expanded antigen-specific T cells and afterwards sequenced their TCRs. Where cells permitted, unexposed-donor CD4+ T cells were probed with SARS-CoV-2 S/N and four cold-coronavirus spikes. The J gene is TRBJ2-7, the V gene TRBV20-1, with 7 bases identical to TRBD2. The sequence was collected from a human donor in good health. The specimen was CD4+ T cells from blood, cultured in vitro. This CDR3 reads CSAPQPGTTFREQYF. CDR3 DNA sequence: TGCAGTGCCCCTCAACCCGGGACTACCTTCCGGGAGCAGTACTTC.